Following are 8 T cell receptor beta chains from one sample sequenced in a study of identical twins. TCRdb itself ran the 5' RACE reads through MiXCR, one entry per CDR3 protein. Of hundreds of thousands of distinct CDR3 sequences detected, less than 9% appear once; the ten largest clones hold less than 2.5%. A further study also used this sample, focusing on yellow fever vaccine responses in identical twins.

Specimen: memory (CD45RO+) T cells sorted from blood. These receptors were taken from a woman under 30 in good health.

This clonotype was seen more than once but under ten times. The DNA for the CDR3 is TGCAGTGCTAGACGGGGCACGGATTCGAACACTGAAGCTTTCTTT. This codes for CSARRGTDSNTEAFF. V usage is TRBV20-1 and J usage is TRBJ1-1; possibly TRBD1 for D (5 bases). The CDR3 is 15 residues long. Trimming removed 2 bases at V and 1 base at J, with 14 bases between. The germline V gene encodes CDR1 DFQATT and CDR2 SNEGSKA (reference sequence).

The chain employs TRBV12-3 or TRBV12-4 and TRBJ1-6, with D tentatively TRBD1 (5 bases). The CDR3 extends over 12 amino acids. Trimming removed 3 bases at V and 12 bases at J, with 9 bases between. The CDR3 spells CASSFSQGPLHF. CDR3 DNA: TGTGCCAGCAGTTTTAGCCAGGGACCCCTCCACTTT.

This clonotype showed up many times. V usage is TRBV10-1 and J usage is TRBJ2-3; 9 bases are shared with TRBD2. V trimming: 3 bases; J trimming: 4 bases; junction bases outside the gene matches: 14. From germline, CDR1 is WNHNN and CDR2 SYGVQD (reference sequence). This CDR3 has 18 amino acids. As DNA, the CDR3 is TGCGCCAGCAGTGATCGCGACCGTCCGGGACTAGCTGCAGATACGCAGTATTTT. It codes for CASSDRDRPGLAADTQYF.

Ten or more counts support this clonotype. V usage is TRBV7-3 and J usage is TRBJ2-3, with D perhaps TRBD2 (6 bases). The CDR3 loop spans 14 amino acids. From germline, CDR1 is SGHTA and CDR2 FQGTGA. The ends were cut back, 5 bases at V and 0 bases at J, with 9 bases in the middle. CDR3 nucleotides: TGTGCCAGCAGCCCAGGGACTAGCACAGATACGCAGTATTTT. This gives the protein CASSPGTSTDTQYF.

This clonotype was observed a few times. The V gene is TRBV4-1, the J gene TRBJ2-5, with 8 bases matching TRBD2. In germline, CDR1 is MGHRA, CDR2 YSYEKL. The V segment lost 0 bases and the J segment 1 base; nucleotides outside the gene matches: 10. This CDR3 region has 18 residues. CDR3 loop: CASSQESALAGPQETQYF. In DNA form, the CDR3 reads TGCGCCAGCAGCCAAGAAAGTGCTCTAGCGGGCCCCCAAGAGACCCAGTACTTC.

The chain has TRBV2 and TRBJ1-1; no firm D call. V shed 5 bases and J shed 6 bases, with 10 bases lying between them. Germline CDR1 and CDR2: SNHLY and FYNNEI. The length of the CDR3 is 12 residues. The CDR3 DNA is TGTGCCAGCAGTCTCGGACCGTCTGAAGCTTTCTTT. It codes for CASSLGPSEAFF.

The sample holds many counts of this clonotype. This chain joins TRBV11-2 and TRBJ2-1; 9 bases agree with TRBD2. The length of the CDR3 is 17 residues. With V trimmed by 1 base and J by 4 bases, 8 bases remained unmatched. Germline V gene lookup returns CDR1 SGHAT and CDR2 FQNNGV. CDR3 sequence (DNA): TGTGCCAGCAGCTTAGCTCCGCGGGGGGGCACGTACAATGAGCAGTTCTTC. Amino acids: CASSLAPRGGTYNEQFF.

In its sample, this clonotype was seen many times. The J gene is TRBJ2-1, the V gene TRBV20-1; D is unclear. V was shortened by 3 bases and J by 4 bases, with 16 bases between the two germline ends. Per the germline V gene, CDR1 is DFQATT and CDR2 is SNEGSKA (reference sequence). The CDR3 loop spans 15 amino acids. This CDR3 reads CSARDAFHVYNEQFF. As DNA, the CDR3 is TGCAGTGCTAGGGACGCCTTCCATGTTTACAATGAGCAGTTCTTC.